What follows is one TCR beta chain and its context. Its target is not known. This sample is part of a study of T cell responses to AZD1222 COVID-19 vaccine. This table comes from immunoSEQ multiplex PCR, and its TCRdb copy is limited to in-frame clones, with some not included. This repertoire shows 100,000 or so clones, around 87% found once; its top ten account for roughly 10%. This CDR3 spans 11 amino acids. Germline V gene data show CDR1 as SQVTM and CDR2 as ANQGSEA. The V end was cut by 4 bases, the J end by 6 bases, with 10 bases between. Study observations and caveats: Among spike-specific TCRs, nearly half reportedly target unmutated variant regions. Repertoires were collected only later (after the peak T cell response had occurred). Among the donors, most were white British and more were female, and clonal diversity was possibly underestimated. There were vaccine-associated CD4 TCRs across spike, dominant at 160-218 and 743-854.

The sample here was peripheral blood, taken 28 days after the second AZD1222 dose. V gene TRBV29-1 combines with J gene TRBJ2-7; no firm D call. The receptor was isolated from an adult who received the AZD1222 COVID-19 vaccine. As DNA, the CDR3 is TGCAGCGTTGGTTTATCTGCCGAGCAGTACTTC. Protein product: CSVGLSAEQYF.